The 5 T cell receptor beta chains below all came from one sample that was sequenced in a study of blood T cell repertoires in COVID-19. Only in-frame clones appear in the TCRdb table, and some are missing; sequencing was by immunoSEQ multiplex PCR. The sample lists 250,000 to 350,000 clones, just under 85% occurring once. Sequences were obtained from peripheral blood. These receptors all come from a woman in her forties or fifties with active or convalescent COVID-19.

The rearrangement joins TRBV5-1 to TRBJ2-7, with 8 bases lining up with TRBD2. Germline CDR1 is SGHRS and CDR2 is YFSETQ. This CDR3 has 16 residues. The ends lost 0 bases at V and 5 bases at J; junction bases unmatched: 10. For the CDR3, the DNA is TGCGCCAGCAGCTTGGTAGGTGGCGGGAGGAGGGACGAGCAGTACTTC. This translates into CASSLVGGGRRDEQYF.

The rearrangement joins TRBV7-2 to TRBJ1-4, with 11 bases matching TRBD1. The CDR3 has 16 amino acids. Germline loops: CDR1 SGHTA, CDR2 FQGNSA. V was clipped by 1 base and J by 4 bases; unmatched bases: 2. The CDR3 nucleotides are TGTGCCAGCAGCTTAGTCGGGACAGGGGGTAATGAAAAACTGTTTTTT. Translated: CASSLVGTGGNEKLFF. Filled out from reference TRBV7-2 and TRBJ1-4, the complete variable domain reads GAGVSQSPSNKVTEKGKDVELRCDPISGHTALYWYRQSLGQGLEFLIYFQGNSAPDKSGLPSDRFSAERTGGSVSTLTIQRTQQEDSAVYLCASSLVGTGGNEKLFFGSGTQLSVL.

The V call is TRBV5-5, the J call TRBJ2-2, with 13 nucleotides matching TRBD2. This CDR3 contains 17 residues. The germline CDR1 and CDR2 sequences are SGHKS and YYEKEE (reference sequence). Germline trimming cut 4 bases from V and 3 bases from J; bases unmatched to any gene: 6. The CDR3 spells CASSRTSGRVDTGELFF. The CDR3 DNA reads TGTGCCAGCAGCCGGACTAGCGGGAGAGTTGACACCGGGGAGCTGTTTTTT.

This chain links TRBV10-1 with TRBJ1-1, with D maybe TRBD1 (6 bases). Germline V gene sequence: CDR1 WNHNN, CDR2 SYGVQD (reference sequence). CDR3 size: 17 residues. Trimming shortened V by 2 bases and J by 2 bases, and 18 bases separated the two germline ends. CDR3 loop: CASSEAKRGGANTEAFF. CDR3 coding DNA: TGCGCCAGCAGTGAGGCAAAAAGGGGGGGAGCCAACACTGAAGCTTTCTTT.

The chain uses TRBV28 and TRBJ1-4, with unresolved D. CDR3 length: 11 amino acids. Per germline, CDR1 MDHEN and CDR2 SYDVKM. Trimming removed 5 bases from V and 9 bases from J, with 7 bases in between. The CDR3 coding sequence is TGTGCCAGCAGTCAGAATCAAAAACTGTTTTTT. Its translation: CASSQNQKLFF.